This T cell receptor beta chain was sequenced in a study of immune evolution from preneoplasia to lung adenocarcinoma. Study summary: HLA loss of heterozygosity: about 7% AIS, less than 18% MIA, about 35% ADC, none AAH. Regarding the study as a whole: From normal lung to invasive adenocarcinoma, top clone frequencies appeared to decrease. Later-stage lesions appeared to have more T cells, more diversity, less clonality.

Only in-frame clones appear in the TCRdb table, and some are missing; sequencing was by immunoSEQ multiplex PCR. Of more than 4,000 clones listed, about nine tenths are singletons. The length of the CDR3 is 15 residues. Germline V gene sequence: CDR1 SGDLS, CDR2 YYNGEE. Trimming shortened V by 4 bases and J by 4 bases, and 17 bases separated the two germline ends. Patients had resection in Japan or China between about 2014 and 2018. Worth noting for this clone: The antigen is not known.

This receptor was taken from a donor at least 70 years old with lung adenocarcinoma. Sequences were obtained from FFPE minimally invasive lung adenocarcinoma tissue. V is TRBV9 and J is TRBJ1-1, with D possibly being TRBD1 (6 bases). CDR3: CASSPRLDSTTEAFF. CDR3 nucleotide sequence: TGTGCCAGCAGCCCACGACTGGACAGCACCACTGAAGCTTTCTTT.